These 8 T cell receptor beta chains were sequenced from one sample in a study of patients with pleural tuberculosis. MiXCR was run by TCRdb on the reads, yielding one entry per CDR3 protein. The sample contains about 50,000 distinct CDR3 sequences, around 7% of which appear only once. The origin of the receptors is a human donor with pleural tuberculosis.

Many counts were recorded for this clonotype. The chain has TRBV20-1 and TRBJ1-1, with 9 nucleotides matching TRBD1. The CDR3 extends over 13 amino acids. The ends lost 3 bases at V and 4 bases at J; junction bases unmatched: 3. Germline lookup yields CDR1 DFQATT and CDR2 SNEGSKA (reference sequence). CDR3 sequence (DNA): TGCAGTGCTAGGGGGGGACAGGGCACTGAAGCTTTCTTT. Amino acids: CSARGGQGTEAFF.

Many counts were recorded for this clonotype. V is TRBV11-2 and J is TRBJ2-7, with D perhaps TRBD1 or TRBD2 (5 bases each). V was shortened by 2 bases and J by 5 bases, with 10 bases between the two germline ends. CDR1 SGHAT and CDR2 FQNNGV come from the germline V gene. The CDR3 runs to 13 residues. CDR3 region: CASSLLWGNEQYF. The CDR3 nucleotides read TGTGCCAGCAGCTTATTATGGGGGAACGAGCAGTACTTC.

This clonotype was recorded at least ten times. This CDR3 reads CASSPGRDEQYF. The CDR3 DNA follows: TGTGCCAGCAGCCCCGGCCGGGACGAGCAGTACTTC. The chain combines TRBV7-8 with TRBJ2-7; no firm D call. This CDR3 spans 12 amino acids. The V gene's germline CDR1 is SGHVS and CDR2 FQNEAQ. V was cut by 5 bases and J by 5 bases, with 10 bases left in between.

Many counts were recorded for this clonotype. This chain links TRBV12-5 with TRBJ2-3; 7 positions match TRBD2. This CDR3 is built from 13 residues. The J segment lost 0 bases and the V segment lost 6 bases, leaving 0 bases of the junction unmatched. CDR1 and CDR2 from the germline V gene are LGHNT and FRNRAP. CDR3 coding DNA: TGTGCTAGTGGACTAGCGAGCACAGATACGCAGTATTTT. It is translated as CASGLASTDTQYF. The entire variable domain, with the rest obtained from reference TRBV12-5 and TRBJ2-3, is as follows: DARVTQTPRHKVTEMGQEVTMRCQPILGHNTVFWYRQTMMQGLELLAYFRNRAPLDDSGMPKDRFSAEMPDATLATLKIQPSEPRDSAVYFCASGLASTDTQYFGPGTRLTVL.

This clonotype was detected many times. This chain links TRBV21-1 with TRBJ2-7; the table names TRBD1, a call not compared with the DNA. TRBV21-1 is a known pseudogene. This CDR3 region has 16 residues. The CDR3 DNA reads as TGTGCCAGCAGCAAACAGGGTACTTTCTCTCGATACGAGCAGTACTTC. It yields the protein CASSKQGTFSRYEQYF.

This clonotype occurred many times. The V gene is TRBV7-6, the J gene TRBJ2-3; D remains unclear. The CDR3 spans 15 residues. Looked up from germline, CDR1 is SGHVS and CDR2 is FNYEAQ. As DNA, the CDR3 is TGTGCTAGGGATCCGATTCTATATAGCACAGATACGCAGTATTTT. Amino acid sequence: CARDPILYSTDTQYF. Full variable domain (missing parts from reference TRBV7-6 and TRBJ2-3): GAGVSQSPRYKVTKRGQDVALRCDPISGHVSLYWYRQALGQGPEFLTYFNYEAQQDKSGLPNDRFSAERPEGSISTLTIQRTEQRDSAMYRCARDPILYSTDTQYFGPGTRLTVL.

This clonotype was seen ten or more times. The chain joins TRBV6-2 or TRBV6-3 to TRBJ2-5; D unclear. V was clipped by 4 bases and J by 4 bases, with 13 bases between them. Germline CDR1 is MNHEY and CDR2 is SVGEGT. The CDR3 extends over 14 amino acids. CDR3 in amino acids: CASSSIGPPETQYF. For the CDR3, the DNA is TGTGCCAGCAGTTCAATCGGGCCCCCAGAGACCCAGTACTTC.

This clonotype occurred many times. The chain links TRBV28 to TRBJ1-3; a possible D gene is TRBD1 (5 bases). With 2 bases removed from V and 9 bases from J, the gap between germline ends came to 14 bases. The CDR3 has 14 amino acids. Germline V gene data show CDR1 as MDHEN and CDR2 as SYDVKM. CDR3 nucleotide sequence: TGTGCCAGCAGTTTAACCCAGGGAGCGGGCACCATATATTTT. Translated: CASSLTQGAGTIYF.